Sequencing of this T cell receptor (beta chain) was carried out in a study of PD-1 blockade in classical Hodgkin lymphoma. Overall study: Patients received nivolumab 3 mg/kg intravenously every 2 weeks. Study results and caveats: Any patient who commenced nivolumab under 1 year after ASCT was excluded.

Germline lookup yields CDR1 SEHNR and CDR2 FQNEAQ (reference sequence). V dropped 0 bases and J dropped 8 bases, with 12 bases sitting between them. The length of the CDR3 is 14 residues. This clone has just a few counts. Its antigen is currently unknown. The method was immunoSEQ multiplex PCR; TCRdb's version includes in-frame clones alone and lacks a portion of them. The data hold roughly 28,000 clones, with 70% observed a single time. Every one of the patients relapsed after autologous stem cell transplantation (brentuximab vedotin exposure was variable). The source was peripheral blood mononuclear cells (PBMCs), collected before the second cycle of nivolumab. V gene TRBV7-9 combines with J gene TRBJ2-3; D is undetermined. This receptor was taken from a human donor with classical Hodgkin lymphoma. CDR3 sequence reads: CASSLASGLGTQYF. The CDR3, as DNA: TGTGCCAGCAGCTTAGCGTCGGGCTTAGGTACGCAGTATTTT.